This record looks at one T cell receptor beta chain sequence and its context. This record comes from a study of blood T cell repertoires in COVID-19. About the research overall: Sources were T cells, B-cell-depleted T cells, or PBMCs; the material itself was cDNA or gDNA.

CDR1 MNHEY and CDR2 SVGAGI come from the germline V gene. The CDR3 runs to 13 residues. Trimming cost V 2 bases and J 2 bases, with 6 bases left between them. Produced via immunoSEQ multiplex PCR; TCRdb's table is partial and in-frame only. The sample carries roughly 280,000 clones, 70% to 90% recorded once. Enrolled during active infection, Seattle patients were then followed longitudinally. The rearrangement links TRBV6-5 to TRBJ1-2; D is possibly TRBD1 (6 bases). The sequence derives from a woman in her fifties or sixties with COVID-19, enrolled during active disease. The sequencing input was peripheral blood. The CDR3 reads CASSYGTNYGYTF. CDR3 bases: TGTGCCAGCAGTTACGGGACAAACTATGGCTACACCTTC.